This T cell receptor (beta chain) is from a study of T cell responses to AZD1222 COVID-19 vaccine. Study-wide points: Among AZD1222 vaccinees, only five or six were seropositive at baseline.

Sequenced by immunoSEQ multiplex PCR; TCRdb stores in-frame clones only, minus some. Altogether fewer than 200,000 clones are present, 85% to 95% being singletons, with the ten largest covering approximately 1.5%. With regard to this clone: Its matching antigen is unknown.

CDR1 is SGHTA and CDR2 is FQGNSA in the germline V gene. V dropped 5 bases and J dropped 4; count of bases not matched to a gene: 7. The CDR3 length is 15 residues. The sample in question was peripheral blood, obtained on day 0 of AZD1222 vaccination. The sequence derives from an adult in good health. The chain uses TRBV7-2 and TRBJ2-1, with 8 bases lining up with TRBD1. The CDR3 region is CASSATGALYNEQFF. The CDR3 nucleotides are TGTGCCAGCAGCGCGACAGGGGCCCTTTACAATGAGCAGTTCTTC.